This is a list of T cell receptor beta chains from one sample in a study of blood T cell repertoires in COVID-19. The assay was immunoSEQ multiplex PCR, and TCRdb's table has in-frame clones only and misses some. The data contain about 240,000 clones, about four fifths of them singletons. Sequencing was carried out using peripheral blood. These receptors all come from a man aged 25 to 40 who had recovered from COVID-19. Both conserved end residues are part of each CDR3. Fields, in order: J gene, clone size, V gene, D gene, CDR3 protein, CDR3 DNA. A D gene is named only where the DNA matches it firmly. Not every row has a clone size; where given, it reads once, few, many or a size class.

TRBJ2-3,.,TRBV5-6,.,CASSLGAGVPTDTQYF,TGTGCCAGCAGCTTGGGGGCAGGGGTTCCTACAGATACGCAGTATTTT
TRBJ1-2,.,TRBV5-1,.,CASKTIQGLGGYTF,TGCGCCAGCAAAACCATCCAGGGGCTCGGTGGCTACACCTTC
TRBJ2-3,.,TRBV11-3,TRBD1,CASSSDRLGTGEEDTQYF,TGTGCCAGCAGCTCGGACCGACTGGGGACAGGGGAGGAGGATACGCAGTATTTT
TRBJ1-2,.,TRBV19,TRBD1,CASRPPGQNYGYTF,TGTGCCAGTCGACCCCCGGGACAGAACTATGGCTACACCTTC
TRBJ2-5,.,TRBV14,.,CASSQGGDKRNQYF,TGTGCCAGCAGCCAAGGGGGGGATAAGAGAAACCAGTACTTC
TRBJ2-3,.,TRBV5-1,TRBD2,CASSPTIAGRGEDTQYF,TGCGCCAGCAGCCCAACAATAGCGGGGCGCGGGGAGGATACGCAGTATTTT
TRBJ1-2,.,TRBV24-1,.,CATSEYRNYGYTF,TGTGCCACCAGTGAGTACAGAAACTATGGCTACACCTTC
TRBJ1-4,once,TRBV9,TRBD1,CASSDTTGGEKLFF,TGTGCCAGCAGTGATACGACAGGGGGCGAAAAACTGTTTTTT
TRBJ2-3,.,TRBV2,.,CASSGWRGLFVDTQYF,TGTGCCAGCAGTGGTTGGCGGGGCCTATTCGTGGATACGCAGTATTTT
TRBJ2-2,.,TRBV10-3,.,CAISEPGENTGELFF,TGTGCCATCAGTGAGCCGGGAGAGAACACCGGGGAGCTGTTTTTT
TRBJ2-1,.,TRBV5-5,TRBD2,CASSLSTSDTYNEQFF,TGTGCCAGCAGCTTGTCGACTAGCGATACCTACAATGAGCAGTTCTTC
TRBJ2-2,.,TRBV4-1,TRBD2,CASRTLAGGGTGELFF,TGCGCCAGCAGGACTTTAGCGGGGGGAGGCACCGGGGAGCTGTTTTTT
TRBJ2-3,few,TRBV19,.,CASSMGPVAAADTQYF,TGTGCCAGTAGTATGGGCCCAGTCGCAGCCGCAGATACGCAGTATTTT
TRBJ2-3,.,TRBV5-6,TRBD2,CASSRLAGGRDTQYF,TGTGCCAGCAGCAGACTAGCGGGGGGGCGCGATACGCAGTATTTT
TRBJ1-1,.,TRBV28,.,CASRVYTEAFF,TGTGCCAGCCGGGTGTACACTGAAGCTTTCTTT
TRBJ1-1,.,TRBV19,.,CASTDRGGSPNTEAFF,TGTGCCAGTACCGACCGAGGAGGCAGCCCGAACACTGAAGCTTTCTTT
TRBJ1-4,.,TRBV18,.,CASSRSTVSNEKLFF,TGTGCCAGCTCAAGATCGACAGTCTCTAATGAAAAACTGTTTTTT
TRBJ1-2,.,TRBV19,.,CASSIATGSNYGYTF,TGTGCCAGTAGTATAGCGACGGGTTCCAACTATGGCTACACCTTC
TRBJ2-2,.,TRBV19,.,CARTPTGNTGELFF,TGTGCCAGGACCCCCACAGGGAACACCGGGGAGCTGTTTTTT